Each of the 18 T cell receptor beta chains below was sequenced from the same sample in a study of CD4 T cells in relation to SARS-CoV-2 and coronaviruses. These receptors have no identified antigens. Clones were sequenced by immunoSEQ multiplex PCR, and TCRdb holds only the in-frame ones, with some missing. The data hold some 40,000 clones, with approximately 80% observed a single time. Sample: naive CD4+ T cells from PBMCs, cultured in vitro. As to subset: naive CD4+ T cells isolated by negative enrichment. The receptors originated from an adult with COVID-19.

The chain links TRBV7-3 to TRBJ2-1, with 7 bases aligning to TRBD2. This CDR3 contains 17 residues. Germline trimming cut 0 bases from V and 5 bases from J; bases unmatched to any gene: 10. Per the germline V gene, CDR1 is SGHTA and CDR2 is FQGTGA. DNA for the CDR3: TGTGCCAGCAGCTTAACCCCCCTAGCGGAACCAAACAATGAGCAGTTCTTC. Encoded protein: CASSLTPLAEPNNEQFF.

This clone was found once. The sample has other DNA sequences that encode this CDR3 too. The rearrangement links TRBV2 to TRBJ2-5; 7 nucleotides agree with TRBD2. Germline CDR1 is SNHLY and CDR2 is FYNNEI. This CDR3 is built from 13 residues. V gave up 1 base and J gave up 5 bases; unmatched junction bases: 1. CDR3 loop: CASSEEGGETQYF. DNA for the CDR3: TGTGCCAGCAGTGAAGAGGGAGGGGAGACCCAGTACTTC.

The genes are TRBV27 and TRBJ2-2; D remains unclear. The CDR3 consists of 10 residues. V gave up 7 bases and J gave up 5 bases, with 2 bases separating them. Germline V gene lookup returns CDR1 MNHEY and CDR2 SMNVEV (reference sequence). CDR3 nucleotide sequence: TGTGCCAGCACAACCGGGGAGCTGTTTTTT. This translates into CASTTGELFF.

As regards this clone: The sample holds other DNA sequences that translate to the same CDR3. V gene TRBV12-3 or TRBV12-4 combines with J gene TRBJ2-2, with a tentative D call TRBD1 (6 bases). The CDR3 covers 13 residues. V was trimmed by 5 bases and J by 5 bases, leaving 9 bases between them. CDR3 sequence (DNA): TGTGCCAGCAGTCCAGGACAGACCGGGGAGCTGTTTTTT. Protein sequence: CASSPGQTGELFF.

The rearrangement joins TRBV30 to TRBJ1-2; D not resolved. The germline V and J ends were trimmed by 5 bases and 4 bases, with 14 bases remaining between them. Per germline, CDR1 GTSNPN and CDR2 SVGIG (reference sequence). There are 13 residues in the CDR3. CDR3 loop: CAWGSTIGYGYTF. The DNA of the CDR3 is TGTGCCTGGGGTTCTACAATAGGCTATGGCTACACCTTC.

This chain connects TRBV9 to TRBJ2-5; 11 positions match TRBD2. Germline V CDR1 and CDR2: SGDLS, YYNGEE. With V trimmed by 3 bases and J by 1 base, 5 bases remained unmatched. The CDR3 consists of 16 residues. The CDR3 DNA reads as TGTGCCAGCAGCGGGGCTAGCGGGAGGTCCCAAGAGACCCAGTACTTC. Translating it yields CASSGASGRSQETQYF.

This clone has a handful of counts. This chain links TRBV7-2 with TRBJ2-7; a possible D gene is TRBD2 (5 bases). Between the trimmed V and J ends, which lost 1 base and 6 bases, there was a span of 10 bases. This CDR3 has 13 amino acids. Germline lookup yields CDR1 SGHTA and CDR2 FQGNSA. The CDR3 loop is CASSLERRAEQYF. CDR3 DNA: TGTGCCAGCAGCTTAGAGCGGCGAGCCGAGCAGTACTTC.

This clone showed up just a few times. J is TRBJ2-1 and V is TRBV27, with D possibly TRBD1 on 6 matching bases. Per germline, CDR1 MNHEY and CDR2 SMNVEV (reference sequence). V lost 8 bases to trimming and J lost 12 bases, with 17 bases between them. The CDR3 has 12 residues. This CDR3 is CASGIQGIGQFF. CDR3 DNA: TGTGCCAGCGGGATACAGGGCATTGGGCAGTTCTTC.

The chain couples TRBV7-2 to TRBJ2-5; D uncertain. With 3 bases removed from V and 4 bases from J, the gap between germline ends came to 12 bases. Germline CDR1 and CDR2: SGHTA and FQGNSA. The CDR3 consists of 14 residues. The CDR3 region has the DNA TGTGCCAGCAGCTTTTCGCCCCGAGGAGAGACCCAGTACTTC. Protein product: CASSFSPRGETQYF.

This clone was detected only a few times. DNA for the CDR3: TGTGCCAGCAGCCAATCGAGGACAGGACCTAGCAATCAGCCCCAGCATTTT. It is translated as CASSQSRTGPSNQPQHF. The V gene is TRBV16, the J gene TRBJ1-5, with 7 bases matching TRBD1. The CDR3 covers 17 residues. Germline lookup yields CDR1 KGHSY and CDR2 FQNENV. Trimming took 0 bases from V and 0 from J; bases not matched to a gene: 5.

The V gene is TRBV6-2 or TRBV6-3, the J gene TRBJ2-2; 12 bases align to TRBD2. The CDR3 extends over 16 amino acids. Germline lookup yields CDR1 MNHEY and CDR2 SVGEGT. The V gene end was trimmed by 6 bases and the J gene end by 5 bases; junction bases not matched to a gene: 7. CDR3 protein: CASRPLAGGHTGELFF. CDR3 nucleotides: TGTGCCAGCAGACCTCTAGCGGGAGGGCATACCGGGGAGCTGTTTTTT.

V is TRBV28 and J is TRBJ1-4, with 7 bases that match TRBD1. CDR1 is MDHEN, CDR2 SYDVKM, per germline. The CDR3 spans 16 residues. Unmatched junction bases numbered 17, after V lost 7 bases and J lost 9 bases. In DNA, the CDR3 is TGTGCCAGCATGACAGGGAACACGCCAGTAAACCAAAAACTGTTTTTT. Translating gives CASMTGNTPVNQKLFF.

The V call is TRBV6-1, the J call TRBJ1-3, with TRBD1 as a possible D gene (6 bases). This CDR3 region has 16 residues. The V gene lost 1 base and the J gene lost 3 bases, with 13 bases spanning the gap. Germline CDR1 and CDR2: MNHNS and SASEGT. CDR3 amino acids: CASSEVLGAYGNTIYF. In DNA form, the CDR3 reads TGTGCCAGCAGTGAAGTGTTGGGGGCATATGGAAACACCATATATTTT.

The rearrangement links TRBV5-1 to TRBJ1-1; a weak D match, TRBD1 (5 bases). The germline CDR1 and CDR2 sequences are SGHRS and YFSETQ. The CDR3 totals 14 residues. V lost 0 bases and J 6 bases, leaving 12 bases between the germline ends. CDR3 sequence (DNA): TGCGCCAGCAGCTTGGCCGGGGGGAGCCCTGAAGCTTTCTTT. Protein product: CASSLAGGSPEAFF.

The chain employs TRBV7-8 and TRBJ2-4, with D uncertain. The V end was cut by 3 bases, the J end by 6 bases, with 6 bases between. The CDR3 length is 12 residues. Germline V gene sequence: CDR1 SGHVS, CDR2 FQNEAQ. CDR3 protein: CASSLDRNIQYF. The CDR3 DNA is TGTGCCAGCAGCTTGGACCGAAACATTCAGTACTTC. Combining the CDR3 with reference TRBV7-8 and TRBJ2-4 gives the whole variable domain GAGVSQSPRYKVAKRGQDVALRCDPISGHVSLFWYQQALGQGPEFLTYFQNEAQLDKSGLPSDRFFAERPEGSVSTLKIQRTQQEDSAVYLCASSLDRNIQYFGAGTRLSVL.

In this sample, this clone turned up a few times. The CDR3 region is CASRPRTNEKLFF. DNA of the CDR3: TGTGCCAGCCGCCCCCGGACTAATGAAAAACTGTTTTTT. This rearrangement joins TRBV6-5 to TRBJ1-4; unclear D gene. Germline CDR1 and CDR2: MNHEY and SVGAGI. V lost 8 bases and J lost 2, with 9 bases in between. CDR3 length: 13 residues.

This clone has just a few counts. The chain recombines TRBV2 with TRBJ2-2, with D perhaps given as TRBD1 or TRBD2 (5 bases each). This CDR3 contains 14 residues. Trimming stripped 6 bases from V and 3 bases from J, with 11 bases between. Germline values: CDR1 SNHLY, CDR2 FYNNEI. In DNA, the CDR3 is TGTGCCAGCAGGTCGGGACCATACACCGGGGAGCTGTTTTTT. Translating gives CASRSGPYTGELFF.

The rearrangement links TRBV6-5 to TRBJ2-3; 16 nucleotides match TRBD2. This CDR3 region has 15 residues. Germline CDR1 MNHEY, CDR2 SVGAGI. Trimming took 6 bases from V and 4 from J; bases not matched to a gene: 1. CDR3 coding DNA: TGTGCCAGCAGGGGACTAGCGGGAGGGCCAGATACGCAGTATTTT. Protein product: CASRGLAGGPDTQYF.